A selection of T cell receptor beta chains follows, all from one sample in a study of cytomegalovirus exposure and HLA in healthy donors. TCRdb keeps only in-frame clones here, not all; method: immunoSEQ multiplex PCR. Of under 150,000 clones listed, approximately 84% were seen once; the top ten hold less than 2%. Sequencing used PBMCs. These receptors were taken from a woman in her thirties or forties in good health and CMV-seronegative. CDR3s include the opening cysteine and the closing phenylalanine or tryptophan. D genes are given only for firm matches. Not every row has a clone size; where given, it reads once, few, many or a size class.

.,.,TRBJ2-5,TRBV30,CAWSQGRETQYF,TGTGCCTGGAGTCAGGGTAGGGAGACCCAGTACTTC
.,.,TRBJ1-2,TRBV6-1,CASSEHGGGYTF,TGTGCCAGCAGTGAACATGGCGGGGGCTACACCTTC
.,.,TRBJ2-1,TRBV9,CASSEGVEQFF,TGTGCCAGCAGCGAGGGGGTTGAGCAGTTCTTC
few,.,TRBJ1-2,TRBV10-3,CASSYSRWQREGYTF,TGTGCCAGCAGTTACTCGCGCTGGCAAAGGGAGGGCTACACCTTC
.,TRBD1,TRBJ2-3,TRBV12-5,CASGSTGGTDTQYF,TGTGCTAGTGGATCCACAGGGGGCACAGATACGCAGTATTTT
.,.,TRBJ1-1,TRBV7-3,CASSLGGDIGGTEAFF,TGTGCCAGCAGCCTGGGGGGTGATATTGGAGGGACTGAAGCTTTCTTT
.,TRBD2,TRBJ2-7,TRBV28,CASSSIAGGRDEQYF,TGTGCCAGCAGTTCGATAGCGGGGGGGCGCGACGAGCAGTACTTC
.,.,TRBJ2-1,TRBV19,CASSIVQNNEQFF,TGTGCCAGTAGTATCGTCCAGAACAATGAGCAGTTCTTC
.,TRBD1,TRBJ1-4,TRBV29-1,CSVVGTGGEKLFF,TGCAGCGTTGTTGGGACAGGGGGCGAAAAACTGTTTTTT
.,TRBD1,TRBJ2-2,TRBV27,CASSTRTGYTGELFF,TGTGCCAGCAGTACCCGGACAGGGTACACCGGGGAGCTGTTTTTT
.,TRBD2,TRBJ2-7,TRBV4-1,CASSQELAGAEQYF,TGCGCCAGCAGCCAAGAACTAGCGGGAGCCGAGCAGTACTTC
.,TRBD1,TRBJ1-4,TRBV9,CASSATGSEKLFF,TGTGCCAGCAGCGCGACAGGGTCCGAAAAACTGTTTTTT
.,.,TRBJ2-3,TRBV21-1,CASSKGTGVNTDTQYF,TGTGCCAGCAGCAAAGGGACAGGGGTCAACACAGATACGCAGTATTTT
.,.,TRBJ2-1,TRBV7-6,CASSLAGAYNEQFF,TGTGCCAGCAGCTTAGCGGGAGCCTACAATGAGCAGTTCTTC
few,TRBD1,TRBJ1-2,TRBV19,CASSSGQADYGYTF,TGTGCCAGTAGTAGCGGACAGGCGGACTATGGCTACACCTTC
.,TRBD1,TRBJ1-2,TRBV30,CAWSEGQGVGGYTF,TGTGCCTGGAGCGAGGGACAGGGTGTAGGGGGCTACACCTTC
.,TRBD1,TRBJ2-3,TRBV27,CASRGQGGDTQYF,TGTGCCAGCAGAGGACAGGGTGGCGATACGCAGTATTTT
.,.,TRBJ2-2,TRBV27,CASSLQGGNTGELFF,TGTGCCAGCAGCCTACAGGGTGGGAACACCGGGGAGCTGTTTTTT
.,.,TRBJ2-7,TRBV2,CASSGVPGEQYF,TGTGCCAGCAGCGGCGTGCCGGGCGAGCAGTACTTC
.,.,TRBJ2-1,TRBV7-9,CASSPQNEQFF,TGTGCCAGCAGCCCCCAAAATGAGCAGTTCTTC
.,TRBD1,TRBJ1-1,TRBV6-5,CASSYDRGNMNTEAFF,TGTGCCAGCAGTTATGACAGGGGGAACATGAACACTGAAGCTTTCTTT
.,.,TRBJ2-3,TRBV19,CASGWESGSTDTQYF,TGTGCCAGTGGGTGGGAGTCTGGTAGCACAGATACGCAGTATTTT
.,.,TRBJ1-1,TRBV28,CASSQNTEAFF,TGTGCCAGCAGCCAAAACACTGAAGCTTTCTTT
once,.,TRBJ1-6,TRBV6-5,CASSRGGARSPLHF,TGTGCCAGCAGCCGAGGGGGGGCTCGATCACCCCTCCACTTT
once,TRBD2,TRBJ2-7,TRBV30,CAWRLDSGAYEQYF,TGTGCCTGGAGGCTTGACAGCGGGGCCTACGAGCAGTACTTC
.,.,TRBJ2-1,TRBV30,CAWSVQGVLGSGVPNEQFF,TGTGCCTGGAGTGTACAAGGGGTTCTAGGATCTGGGGTCCCCAATGAGCAGTTCTTC
.,.,TRBJ2-3,TRBV7-2,CASSLDPTAGTQYF,TGTGCCAGCAGCTTAGACCCCACAGCGGGTACGCAGTATTTT
.,TRBD1,TRBJ2-7,TRBV28,CASRRDREPYEQYF,TGTGCCAGCAGACGGGACAGGGAGCCCTACGAGCAGTACTTC
.,TRBD1,TRBJ2-7,TRBV14,CASSQPGQYYEQYF,TGTGCCAGCAGCCAACCGGGACAGTACTACGAGCAGTACTTC
.,.,TRBJ2-7,TRBV28,CASSFVIRDGTYEQYF,TGTGCCAGCAGTTTCGTAATCAGGGATGGGACCTACGAGCAGTACTTC
.,TRBD2,TRBJ2-3,TRBV6-5,CASSYLADTDTQYF,TGTGCCAGCAGTTACCTAGCGGACACAGATACGCAGTATTTT
.,.,TRBJ2-2,TRBV19,CASMVRQGHTGELFF,TGTGCCAGTATGGTAAGGCAGGGGCACACCGGGGAGCTGTTTTTT
.,TRBD1,TRBJ1-2,TRBV11-1,CASSWTQGASPYGYTF,TGTGCCAGCAGCTGGACACAGGGGGCGTCCCCATATGGCTACACCTTC
.,.,TRBJ1-3,TRBV27,CASRPQGLGNTIYF,TGTGCCAGCAGACCCCAGGGACTGGGAAACACCATATATTTT
.,.,TRBJ1-2,TRBV7-8,CASSPGGEYGYTF,TGTGCCAGCAGCCCTGGGGGGGAGTATGGCTACACCTTC
.,.,TRBJ1-4,TRBV5-1,CASSLGSVNEKLFF,TGCGCCAGCAGCCTGGGGTCAGTAAATGAAAAACTGTTTTTT
few,.,TRBJ2-7,TRBV27,CASSTTTTVSIHEQYF,TGTGCCAGCAGTACGACGACCACAGTTAGTATCCACGAGCAGTACTTC
.,TRBD2,TRBJ2-7,TRBV7-2,CASSSTSAYEQYF,TGTGCCAGCAGCTCTACTAGCGCCTACGAGCAGTACTTC
.,.,TRBJ1-5,TRBV5-8,CASSLGRNNQPQHF,TGTGCCAGCAGCTTGGGCAGGAACAATCAGCCCCAGCATTTT
.,TRBD2,TRBJ2-5,TRBV5-6,CASSRNLVGGRETQYF,TGTGCCAGCAGCAGAAACTTAGTGGGAGGGAGAGAGACCCAGTACTTC
.,.,TRBJ2-6,TRBV6-6,CASSTISGANGLTF,TGTGCCAGCAGCACAATCTCTGGGGCCAACGGCCTGACTTTC
.,.,TRBJ2-2,TRBV27,CASSPNRVVNTGELFF,TGTGCCAGCAGTCCAAACAGGGTGGTGAACACCGGGGAGCTGTTTTTT
.,.,TRBJ2-6,TRBV28,CATEITGTGANGLTF,TGTGCCACCGAGATTACAGGAACTGGGGCCAACGGCCTGACTTTC
once,TRBD1,TRBJ1-5,TRBV18,CASSRDRGTLRLQPQHF,TGTGCCAGCTCACGAGACAGGGGAACTCTCAGGCTTCAGCCCCAGCATTTT
.,.,TRBJ1-3,TRBV7-2,CASSFRVPSSGNTIYF,TGTGCCAGCAGCTTCAGGGTCCCTTCCTCTGGAAACACCATATATTTT
.,.,TRBJ2-4,TRBV28,CASSSTGINIQYF,TGTGCCAGCAGTTCAACAGGGATAAACATTCAGTACTTC
.,TRBD2,TRBJ2-7,TRBV19,CASSTLAGGRYEQYF,TGTGCCAGTAGTACGCTAGCGGGAGGACGGTACGAGCAGTACTTC
.,.,TRBJ1-3,TRBV5-3,CARSLAPTTGNSGNTIYF,TGTGCCAGAAGCTTGGCTCCCACGACAGGTAACTCTGGAAACACCATATATTTT
.,TRBD1,TRBJ1-3,TRBV6-5,CASRRTGNSGNTIYF,TGTGCCAGCAGGAGGACAGGGAACTCTGGAAACACCATATATTTT
.,.,TRBJ1-2,TRBV7-8,CASSPRTQPGGGYTF,TGTGCCAGCAGCCCCAGGACGCAACCGGGGGGTGGCTACACCTTC
.,TRBD1,TRBJ2-6,TRBV5-1,CASSLEGTGANGLTF,TGCGCCAGCAGCTTGGAGGGGACAGGGGCCAACGGCCTGACTTTC